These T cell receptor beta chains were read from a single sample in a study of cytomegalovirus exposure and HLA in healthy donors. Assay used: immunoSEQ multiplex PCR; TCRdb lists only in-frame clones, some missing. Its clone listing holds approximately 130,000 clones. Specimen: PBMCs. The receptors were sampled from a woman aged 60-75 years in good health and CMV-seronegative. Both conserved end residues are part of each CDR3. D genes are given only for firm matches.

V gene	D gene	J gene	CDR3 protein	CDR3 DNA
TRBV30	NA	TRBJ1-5	CAYDRGNQPQHF	TGTGCCTACGACAGAGGCAATCAGCCCCAGCATTTT
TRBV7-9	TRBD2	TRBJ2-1	CASSLEAGRNEQFF	TGTGCCAGCAGCTTAGAAGCGGGAAGGAATGAGCAGTTCTTC
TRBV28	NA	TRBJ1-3	CASSLSAGGASGNTIYF	TGTGCCAGCAGTTTATCGGCGGGGGGCGCTTCTGGAAACACCATATATTTT
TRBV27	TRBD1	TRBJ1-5	CASSTRTGGQPQHF	TGTGCCAGCAGCACTAGGACAGGGGGTCAGCCCCAGCATTTT
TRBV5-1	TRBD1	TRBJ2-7	CASSVQTGAYEQYF	TGCGCCAGCAGCGTACAGACAGGGGCCTACGAGCAGTACTTC
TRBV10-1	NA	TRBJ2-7	CASSLGLIYEQYF	TGCGCCAGCAGCCTAGGACTGATTTACGAGCAGTACTTC
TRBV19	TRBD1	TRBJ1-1	CASSGGQGNTEAFF	TGTGCCAGTTCTGGAGGACAGGGTAACACTGAAGCTTTCTTT
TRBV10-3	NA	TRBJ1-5	CAMSVNGGQPQHF	TGTGCCATGTCTGTGAATGGAGGGCAGCCCCAGCATTTT
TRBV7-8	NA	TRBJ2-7	CASSLRPDKTYEQYF	TGTGCCAGCAGCTTAAGGCCTGACAAGACCTACGAGCAGTACTTC
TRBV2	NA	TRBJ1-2	CASSEAKQNYGYTF	TGTGCCAGCAGTGAAGCGAAACAGAACTATGGCTACACCTTC
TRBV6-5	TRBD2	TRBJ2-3	CASSPAGGGVDTQYF	TGTGCCAGCAGTCCAGCGGGAGGAGGAGTAGATACGCAGTATTTT
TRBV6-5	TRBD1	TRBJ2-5	CASSYSRDRQETQYF	TGTGCCAGCAGTTACAGCCGGGACAGACAAGAGACCCAGTACTTC
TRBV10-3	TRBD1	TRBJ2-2	CAIRSLPGQGMTGELFF	TGTGCCATCAGGAGCCTCCCGGGACAGGGGATGACCGGGGAGCTGTTTTTT
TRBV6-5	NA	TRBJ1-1	CASSSQGLLEAFF	TGTGCCAGCAGTTCTCAGGGTTTGCTTGAAGCTTTCTTT
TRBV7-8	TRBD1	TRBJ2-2	CASSRNRGSGELFF	TGTGCCAGCAGCCGCAACAGGGGGAGCGGGGAGCTGTTTTTT
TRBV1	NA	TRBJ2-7	CTSSQAWGDGSYEQYF	NA
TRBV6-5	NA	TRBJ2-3	CASSYSMGVFSDTQYF	TGTGCCAGCAGTTACTCGATGGGAGTATTCTCAGATACGCAGTATTTT
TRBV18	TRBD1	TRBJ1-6	CASSRTGDMPGFSPLHF	TGTGCCAGCTCAAGGACAGGGGACATGCCCGGCTTTTCACCCCTCCACTTT
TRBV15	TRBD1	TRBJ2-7	CATSTQQGTYEQYF	TGTGCCACCAGCACTCAACAGGGGACCTACGAGCAGTACTTC
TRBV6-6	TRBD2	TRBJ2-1	CASSKPGLAGEDEQFF	TGTGCCAGCAGCAAACCGGGACTAGCGGGAGAGGATGAGCAGTTCTTC
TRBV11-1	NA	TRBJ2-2	CASSLDMFLNTGELFF	TGTGCCAGCAGCTTAGATATGTTTCTGAACACCGGGGAGCTGTTTTTT
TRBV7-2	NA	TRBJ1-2	CASSLGPLDTF	TGTGCCAGCAGCTTAGGGCCTTTGGACACCTTC